This TCR beta chain is drawn from a study of human versus mouse CDR3 diversity and MHC coevolution (dated by TCRdb to between 2016 and 2019). Study-level background: The immunoSEQ assay was reported to detect one in 200,000 T cells and to minimize amplification bias from multiplex PCR. Across the mouse and human samples, each sample yielded between about 0.6 x 10^7 and 1.6 x 10^7 valid reads. Repertoires of human naive CD4 T cells were used as a reference for TCR selection on multiple MHC II alleles and were compared against human-TCR-locus transgenic mice carrying single MHC II. Three healthy volunteer blood donors made up the human cohort, with one aged 30 to 40, one aged 40 to 50 and one aged 60 to 70 at collection.

The QIAGEN blood and tissue kit was used to extract genomic DNA from sorted cells, and the DNA was quantified on a NanoDrop 1000. Using multiplex PCR of genomic DNA, the immunoSEQ platform deep sequenced and quantified the TCR alpha and beta chains. In the authors' own workflow: TCR sequences were annotated using IMGT gene and region definitions. As a stand-in for the preselection repertoire, out-of-frame rearrangements were used and set against in-frame clonotypes. The iCHAO1 estimator provided with the immunoSEQ platform was used to estimate repertoire size. Clonal inequality was measured with a Gini index on in-frame amino acid clonotypes, based on the Lorenz curve. The intersect function in the R package tcR was used to count shared clonotypes, while the Jaccard index served to score similarity. The R prcomp function was used without normalization to run principal component analysis of V, J and V-J usage frequencies. Sourced from immuneACCESS, this table was stored by TCRdb with only in-frame sequences that have V and J called. A share of the clones is absent; for the studies checked, an unresolved V gene accounts for under half, and the remainder has no known explanation. That table furnishes V, J and clone size, whereas the DNA furnished D and trimming. Counted in this sample were roughly 86,000 clones; approximately 92% of them appeared once. Of the sample, around 1.3% is held by the ten largest clones.

Paper-wide results and their limitations: Because human T cells were selected on about 6 MHC II alleles, repertoire diversity was not considered directly comparable between humans and mice. On average, humans had more CDR3 deletions and insertions than mice, indicating greater exonuclease and TdT activity. Most of the three human donors showed the lowest clonal inequality scores among all compared groups. According to iCHAO1 estimates, humans had the largest TCR beta repertoire, 1.5 million to 2 million clonotypes, which was attributed likely to selection by multiple MHC II molecules.

With respect to this clone: Its antigen remains undetermined. Base qualities are not provided; no much larger clone lies one nucleotide away.

The germline V gene (reference sequence) provides CDR1 LNHDA and CDR2 SQIVND. The CDR3 runs 17 amino acids, cysteine and phenylalanine included. Left in the record is the CDR3 DNA by itself, 51 bases read in frame from the first base. For this chain, trimming is 7 bases at the V end and 0 bases at the J end, and the number of junction bases without a gene match is 9. Fluorescence-activated cell sorting was used to pull naive CD4 T cells, meaning cells that were CD45RO-negative and CD62L-positive, out of the PBMCs. Approximately 50 ml of fresh peripheral blood was collected from each donor, and PBMCs were isolated by Ficoll density centrifugation. All samples were sorted on a FACSAria III instrument and reached purity above 85%.

The sequencing sample was made of naive CD4+ T cells from blood. The cell subset or site label for this specimen denotes: CD45RO-negative CD62L-positive naive CD4 T cells. This chain joins TRBV19 to TRBJ2-6, and 7 junctional nucleotides match TRBD2. This sequence originates from a person aged 30-70 years in good health. At the DNA level, the sequence is TGTGCCAGTAAGCAGAGGCGGGGGAGCTCTGGGGCCAACGTCCTGACTTTC. It translates to CASKQRRGSSGANVLTF.